The 5 T cell receptor beta chains presented below share a single source sample, sequenced in a study of regulatory T cells in long-lasting Graves disease. Time point denoted: newly diagnosed GD, antithyroid drugs for less than 3 months. The authors made the TCR library using RNA they extracted from PBMCs. With iRepertoire HTBI primers and Arm-PCR of CDR3 regions, TCR beta libraries were built. A single record per CDR3 protein comes from TCRdb applying MiXCR to the multiplex PCR reads. The sample has almost 450,000 distinct CDR3 sequences, about 15% seen once. This same sample was also part of a study on T cells in Graves' hyperthyroidism and ophthalmopathy.

The sequenced sample was peripheral blood mononuclear cells (PBMCs), obtained at new diagnosis, from a patient treated with antithyroid drugs. Source of these receptors: a woman under 40 with Graves disease.

This clonotype was counted at least ten times. The chain recombines TRBV18 with TRBJ2-5; D remains ambiguous. Germline V lookup: CDR1 KGHSH, CDR2 LQKENI. The CDR3 totals 13 residues. V dropped 1 base and J dropped 4 bases, with 7 bases sitting between them. Written as DNA, the CDR3 is TGTGCCAGCTCACCACGGAATGGAGAGACCCAGTACTTC. Translation: CASSPRNGETQYF. Using reference TRBV18 and TRBJ2-5 for the parts outside the CDR3, the full variable domain is NAGVMQNPRHLVRRRGQEARLRCSPMKGHSHVYWYRQLPEEGLKFMVYLQKENIIDESGMPKERFSAEFPKEGPSILRIQQVVRGDSAAYFCASSPRNGETQYFGPGTRLLVL.

V usage is TRBV19 and J usage is TRBJ1-1; 10 bases fit TRBD1. This CDR3 has 17 residues. With 7 bases clipped from V and 3 bases from J, the junction kept 14 bases outside the gene matches. Germline V lookup: CDR1 LNHDA, CDR2 SQIVND (reference sequence). The DNA of the CDR3 is TGTGCCAGTAACCAAACCCCGCGGACAGGGGGGGACACTGAAGCTTTCTTT. It specifies CASNQTPRTGGDTEAFF.

As concerns this clonotype: This may arise from a read error, as a much more abundant clone is one base away. The rearrangement uses TRBV3-1 and TRBJ1-1; a weak D match, TRBD1 (6 bases). The germline V gene encodes CDR1 LGHDT and CDR2 YNNKEL (reference sequence). The CDR3 is 13 residues long. CDR3 DNA sequence: TGTGCCAGCAGGCTCCAGGGGCGAACTGAAGCTCTCTTT. Translation gives CASRLQGRTEALF.

Ten or more counts support this clonotype. A clone one base away is much larger, so this may be a read error. The chain links TRBV2 to TRBJ2-1; D is unclear. The CDR3 extends over 11 amino acids. Germline loops: CDR1 SNHLY, CDR2 FYNNEI. V was shortened by 4 bases and J by 6 bases, with 4 bases between the two germline ends. CDR3 nucleotides: TGTGCCAGCAGTGGGTTCAATGAGCAGTTCTTC. The encoded protein is CASSGFNEQFF. The whole variable domain, filled in from reference TRBV2 and TRBJ2-1, reads EPEVTQTPSHQVTQMGQEVILRCVPISNHLYFYWYRQILGQKVEFLVSFYNNEISEKSEIFDDQFSVERPDGSNFTLKIRSTKLEDSAMYFCASSGFNEQFFGPGTRLTVL.

For the CDR3, the DNA is TGTGCCAGTAGTTCCTCTTTATTCTACGAGCAGTACTTC. The encoded protein is CASSSSLFYEQYF. V usage is TRBV19 and J usage is TRBJ2-7; no definite D call. V lost 5 bases and J 3 bases, leaving 11 bases between the germline ends. The CDR3 loop spans 13 amino acids. Germline CDR1 and CDR2: LNHDA and SQIVND (reference sequence).